The 30 T cell receptor beta chains below come from one sample, sequenced in a study of blood T cell repertoires in COVID-19. The protocol was immunoSEQ multiplex PCR, while the TCRdb copy is restricted to in-frame clones and leaves out a portion. Of fewer than 250,000 clones in the sample, 85% to 90% were seen once. Material for sequencing was peripheral blood. The receptors were sampled from a woman in her sixties with acute or convalescent COVID-19.

The chain carries TRBV5-1 and TRBJ2-7; TRBD2 might be the D (5 bases). CDR1 and CDR2 (germline): SGHRS, YFSETQ. CDR3 length: 14 amino acids. The V and J ends lost 0 bases and 2 bases respectively, with 9 bases between them. The CDR3 protein is CASSLVGVAYEQYF. The CDR3 region has the DNA TGCGCCAGCAGCTTGGTCGGGGTCGCCTACGAGCAGTACTTC. The full variable domain, in which reference TRBV5-1 and TRBJ2-7 provide the parts outside the CDR3, is KAGVTQTPRYLIKTRGQQVTLSCSPISGHRSVSWYQQTPGQGLQFLFEYFSETQRNKGNFPGRFSGRQFSNSRSEMNVSTLELGDSALYLCASSLVGVAYEQYFGPGTRLTVT.

The V call is TRBV19, the J call TRBJ2-3; 7 nucleotides align to TRBD2. The CDR3 extends over 17 amino acids. The germline gives CDR1 LNHDA, CDR2 SQIVND (reference sequence). The V gene end was trimmed by 3 bases and the J gene end by 2 bases; junction bases not matched to a gene: 11. The CDR3 DNA reads as TGTGCCAGTAGTATTAAATTCGTGCTAGCGGACACAGATACGCAGTATTTT. It encodes CASSIKFVLADTDTQYF.

This clone was observed a handful of times. The chain joins TRBV5-1 to TRBJ2-1; 14 bases align to TRBD2. Unmatched junction bases numbered 15, after V lost 3 bases and J lost 1 base. CDR1 SGHRS and CDR2 YFSETQ come from the germline V gene. CDR3 length: 21 amino acids. CDR3 nucleotides: TGCGCCAGCAGCTCCCTAATGTTGGGTGGGACTAGCGGGAGATCCTACAATGAGCAGTTCTTC. This translates into CASSSLMLGGTSGRSYNEQFF.

CDR3 loop: CASSSRGAVVTDTQYF. The CDR3 nucleotides are TGTGCCAGCTCATCGCGGGGGGCCGTTGTCACAGATACGCAGTATTTT. The gene calls are TRBV18 and TRBJ2-3; 8 bases line up with TRBD2. Germline trimming cut 5 bases from V and 2 bases from J; bases unmatched to any gene: 9. Germline V gene lookup returns CDR1 KGHSH and CDR2 LQKENI. This CDR3 has 16 residues.

This chain links TRBV7-6 with TRBJ1-2; TRBD1 matches at 7 bases. Germline V CDR1 and CDR2: SGHVS, FNYEAQ. The CDR3 totals 15 residues. J lost 4 bases, V lost 3 bases, and 8 bases had no gene match. The CDR3 DNA reads TGTGCCAGCAGCTTGGTGAGGGGACAGAGCTATGGCTACACCTTC. Translation gives CASSLVRGQSYGYTF.

This rearrangement joins TRBV3-1 (or the pseudogene TRBV3-2) to TRBJ1-4; maybe TRBD1 (6 bases). Trimming cost V 0 bases and J 7 bases, with 15 bases left between them. The CDR3 runs to 16 residues. Germline-derived CDR1 and CDR2 are LGHDT and YNNKEL (reference sequence). The CDR3 DNA reads as TGTGCCAGCAGCCAAGATAATAGGGGGAAGGGTGAAAAACTGTTTTTT. Its translation: CASSQDNRGKGEKLFF.

This sequence joins TRBV19 and TRBJ1-5; 8 nucleotides match TRBD1. This CDR3 contains 13 residues. CDR1 and CDR2 from the germline V gene are LNHDA and SQIVND (reference sequence). The trim removed 6 bases at V and 6 bases at J, leaving 4 bases unmatched. CDR3 loop: CASRTGGVQPQHF. The CDR3 DNA reads as TGTGCCAGTAGAACAGGGGGGGTTCAGCCCCAGCATTTT.

This rearrangement joins TRBV21-1 to TRBJ2-3; the D call TRBD2 from the table was never checked on the DNA. TRBV21-1 constitutes a pseudogene. The CDR3 contains 17 residues. The CDR3 sequence is CASSKRLAGHNTDTQYF. DNA for the CDR3: TGTGCCAGCAGCAAAAGACTAGCGGGGCATAACACAGATACGCAGTATTTT.

This clone showed up just a few times. This chain connects TRBV7-9 to TRBJ2-2; D might be TRBD2 (5 bases). From germline, CDR1 is SEHNR and CDR2 FQNEAQ (reference sequence). With 8 bases removed from V and 5 bases from J, the gap between germline ends came to 18 bases. This CDR3 contains 15 residues. In nucleotides, the CDR3 is TGTGCCAGCTATTACATGGCGACGGGGACCGGGGAGCTGTTTTTT. The encoded protein is CASYYMATGTGELFF.

This clone is a singleton in its sample. Other DNA sequences in this specimen translate into the identical CDR3. DNA of the CDR3: TGTGCCAGCAGCCTGGGGGCTAGCGGAGGCACAGATACGCAGTATTTT. Translated: CASSLGASGGTDTQYF. V gene TRBV7-2 combines with J gene TRBJ2-3, with D possibly TRBD2 on 7 matching bases. The germline V and J ends were trimmed by 5 bases and 1 base, with 16 bases remaining between them. Germline V gene lookup returns CDR1 SGHTA and CDR2 FQGNSA. This CDR3 has 16 amino acids.

The chain employs TRBV11-3 and TRBJ2-1; 10 bases map to TRBD2. The CDR3 is 16 amino acids. Trimming cost V 5 bases and J 4 bases; bases outside gene matches: 8. The V gene's germline CDR1 is SGHNT and CDR2 YENEEA. CDR3 DNA: TGTGCCAGCAGCCCTCGGGGAGCGGGAGGGTACAATGAGCAGTTCTTC. It encodes CASSPRGAGGYNEQFF. Full variable domain (remainder filled in from reference TRBV11-3 and TRBJ2-1): EAGVVQSPRYKIIEKKQPVAFWCNPISGHNTLYWYLQNLGQGPELLIRYENEEAVDDSQLPKDRFSAERLKGVDSTLKIQPAELGDSAVYLCASSPRGAGGYNEQFFGPGTRLTVL.

This clone was detected only once. This chain connects TRBV7-6 to TRBJ1-5; D is perhaps TRBD1 (5 bases). Germline CDR1 reads SGHVS; CDR2 reads FNYEAQ. The V and J ends lost 2 bases and 8 bases respectively, with 13 bases between them. The CDR3 is 14 amino acids. The CDR3 sequence: CASSLNQGKEPQHF. Written as DNA, the CDR3 is TGTGCCAGCAGCTTAAATCAGGGCAAAGAGCCCCAGCATTTT.

The CDR3 here is CASSQIGAQGVYEQYF. For the CDR3, the DNA is TGTGCCAGCAGCCAGATCGGTGCACAGGGGGTCTACGAGCAGTACTTC. The chain recombines TRBV11-2 with TRBJ2-7; 8 bases are shared with TRBD1. Per germline, CDR1 SGHAT and CDR2 FQNNGV. The CDR3 consists of 16 residues. V lost 5 bases, J lost 3 bases, and 12 bases stayed unmatched.

V usage is TRBV24-1 and J usage is TRBJ2-7; D call uncertain. CDR1 and CDR2 from the germline V gene are KGHDR and SFDVKD. The V gene lost 4 bases and the J gene lost 0 bases, with 6 bases spanning the gap. The CDR3 is made up of 13 amino acids. As DNA, the CDR3 is TGTGCCACCAGTGAAAGCTACTCCTACGAGCAGTACTTC. The encoded protein is CATSESYSYEQYF.

This chain joins TRBV12-3 or TRBV12-4 and TRBJ2-7, with D maybe TRBD2 (6 bases). This CDR3 is built from 13 residues. V gave up 3 bases and J gave up 3 bases, with 9 bases separating them. The CDR3 DNA reads as TGTGCCAGCAGTTTTAGGGGAGGCTACGAGCAGTACTTC. This codes for CASSFRGGYEQYF.

A single count supports this clone. The genes are TRBV28 and TRBJ1-2; D may be TRBD1 (6 bases). Germline V CDR1 and CDR2: MDHEN, SYDVKM. CDR3 length equals 14 residues. The germline V and J ends were trimmed by 4 bases and 0 bases, with 9 bases remaining between them. The chain's CDR3 is CASSSRQANYGYTF. CDR3 DNA sequence: TGTGCCAGCAGTTCCCGACAGGCTAACTATGGCTACACCTTC.

The chain is built from TRBV7-9 and TRBJ1-2; the D is unclear. Germline V gene lookup returns CDR1 SEHNR and CDR2 FQNEAQ (reference sequence). The CDR3 has 15 amino acids. Trimming removed 1 base from V and 6 bases from J, with 15 bases in between. The CDR3 sequence is CASSLEASRTHGYTF. CDR3 coding DNA: TGTGCCAGCAGCTTAGAGGCCTCTAGAACCCATGGCTACACCTTC.

This clone was seen more than once but under ten times. The chain employs TRBV6-2 or TRBV6-3 and TRBJ2-2, with D tentatively TRBD1 (6 bases). This CDR3 is built from 16 residues. Germline V gene lookup returns CDR1 MNHEY and CDR2 SVGEGT. Trimming took off 0 bases at V and 1 base at J, with 9 bases between the two ends. CDR3 in DNA: TGTGCCAGCAGTTACTCTGGACAGCGGAACACCGGGGAGCTGTTTTTT. As protein: CASSYSGQRNTGELFF.

In its sample, this clone was seen once. The chain uses TRBV3-1 (or the pseudogene TRBV3-2) and TRBJ1-5, with 9 positions matching TRBD1. This CDR3 contains 19 residues. CDR1 is LGHDT and CDR2 is YNNKEL in the germline V gene (reference sequence). The junction had 18 bases not matched to a gene; V was cut back by 4 bases and J by 5 bases. CDR3 amino acids: CASSRHRDRVSTHDQPQHF. CDR3 bases: TGTGCCAGCAGCCGCCACCGGGACAGGGTAAGTACCCACGATCAGCCCCAGCATTTT.

This clone was observed a few times. The chain combines TRBV7-2 with TRBJ1-2; D call uncertain. This CDR3 is built from 15 residues. Germline V lookup: CDR1 SGHTA, CDR2 FQGNSA. The germline V and J ends were trimmed by 2 bases and 6 bases, with 16 bases remaining between them. The CDR3 nucleotides are TGTGCCAGCAGCTTACGACCCCGTTTAGACAATGGCTACACCTTC. It is translated as CASSLRPRLDNGYTF.

The V gene is TRBV7-9, the J gene TRBJ1-1; D gene ambiguous. V was trimmed by 1 base and J by 4 bases, leaving 7 bases between them. This CDR3 is built from 13 residues. CDR1 SEHNR and CDR2 FQNEAQ come from the germline V gene (reference sequence). The CDR3 DNA follows: TGTGCCAGCAGCTTAGTCCCAGGCACTGAAGCTTTCTTT. It yields the protein CASSLVPGTEAFF.

The gene calls are TRBV19 and TRBJ1-2, with 9 bases aligning to TRBD1. After removal of 6 bases from V and 7 bases from J, the junction contained 6 bases not matched to a gene. The V gene's germline CDR1 is LNHDA and CDR2 SQIVND (reference sequence). The CDR3 consists of 13 residues. This chain's CDR3 is CASRTQGAVGYTF. The CDR3 DNA is TGTGCCAGTAGGACACAGGGGGCGGTTGGCTACACCTTC.

V usage is TRBV19 and J usage is TRBJ2-2, with 7 bases aligning to TRBD2. The trim removed 6 bases at V and 5 bases at J, leaving 9 bases unmatched. This CDR3 spans 15 amino acids. CDR1 is LNHDA and CDR2 is SQIVND in the germline V gene (reference sequence). Here the CDR3 DNA reads TGTGCCAGTAGCCTTGGGAGGGGCATAACCGGGGAGCTGTTTTTT. Protein sequence: CASSLGRGITGELFF.

This sequence joins TRBV6-1 and TRBJ1-5, with TRBD1 identical over 7 bases. This CDR3 spans 14 amino acids. Germline V gene lookup returns CDR1 MNHNS and CDR2 SASEGT. Losses at the gene ends were 1 base for V and 7 bases for J; bases not matched to a gene: 4. CDR3 sequence: CASSEGRGRQPQHF. CDR3 nucleotide sequence: TGTGCCAGCAGTGAAGGAAGGGGGCGACAGCCCCAGCATTTT.

The V and J genes are TRBV29-1 and TRBJ2-7, with TRBD2 identical over 10 bases. The CDR3 totals 15 residues. Per germline, CDR1 SQVTM and CDR2 ANQGSEA. V shed 4 bases, J shed 3 bases, and the junction held 9 bases outside the gene matches. CDR3 protein: CSVVFSASGSYEQYF. The DNA of the CDR3 is TGCAGCGTTGTCTTCAGTGCTAGCGGGAGCTACGAGCAGTACTTC.

The chain links TRBV6-2 or TRBV6-3 to TRBJ2-2, with no clear D. CDR3 size: 15 residues. The V and J ends lost 5 bases and 2 bases respectively, with 12 bases between them. The V gene's germline CDR1 is MNHEY and CDR2 SVGEGT. The CDR3 DNA is TGTGCCAGCAGTCGATCAGGCGCCAACACCGGGGAGCTGTTTTTT. It specifies CASSRSGANTGELFF.

About this clone itself: Other DNA sequences of this sample code for an identical CDR3. The chain has TRBV11-3 and TRBJ1-1, with D possibly being TRBD1 (5 bases). Looked up from germline, CDR1 is SGHNT and CDR2 is YENEEA. Trimming cost V 2 bases and J 1 base, with 5 bases left between them. The CDR3 is 13 residues long. The CDR3 DNA reads TGTGCCAGCAGCTTAACAGGGAACACTGAAGCTTTCTTT. This encodes CASSLTGNTEAFF.

This chain joins TRBV10-3 and TRBJ1-4, with a weak D call TRBD1 (6 bases). V was trimmed by 5 bases and J by 7 bases, leaving 11 bases between them. The germline V gene encodes CDR1 ENHRY and CDR2 SYGVKD. The CDR3 is 13 residues long. CDR3 amino acids: CAISLRGGEKLFF. Here the CDR3 DNA reads TGTGCCATCAGTTTGAGGGGGGGTGAAAAACTGTTTTTT.

The genes are TRBV27 and TRBJ2-3, with 10 positions matching TRBD2. J lost 3 bases, V lost 0 bases, and 6 bases had no gene match. This CDR3 has 17 residues. The germline gives CDR1 MNHEY, CDR2 SMNVEV (reference sequence). For the CDR3, the DNA is TGTGCCAGCAGTTTATCGTCGCTAGCGGGAGTTACAGATACGCAGTATTTT. Its translation is CASSLSSLAGVTDTQYF.

The rearrangement joins TRBV10-1 to TRBJ1-1; 8 bases align to TRBD1. CDR3 length: 15 amino acids. Germline V CDR1 and CDR2: WNHNN, SYGVQD (reference sequence). Germline trimming cut 6 bases from V and 0 bases from J; bases unmatched to any gene: 6. The DNA of the CDR3 is TGCGCCAGCAGCGCTGGACAGGGTTTGAACACTGAAGCTTTCTTT. Its protein is CASSAGQGLNTEAFF.